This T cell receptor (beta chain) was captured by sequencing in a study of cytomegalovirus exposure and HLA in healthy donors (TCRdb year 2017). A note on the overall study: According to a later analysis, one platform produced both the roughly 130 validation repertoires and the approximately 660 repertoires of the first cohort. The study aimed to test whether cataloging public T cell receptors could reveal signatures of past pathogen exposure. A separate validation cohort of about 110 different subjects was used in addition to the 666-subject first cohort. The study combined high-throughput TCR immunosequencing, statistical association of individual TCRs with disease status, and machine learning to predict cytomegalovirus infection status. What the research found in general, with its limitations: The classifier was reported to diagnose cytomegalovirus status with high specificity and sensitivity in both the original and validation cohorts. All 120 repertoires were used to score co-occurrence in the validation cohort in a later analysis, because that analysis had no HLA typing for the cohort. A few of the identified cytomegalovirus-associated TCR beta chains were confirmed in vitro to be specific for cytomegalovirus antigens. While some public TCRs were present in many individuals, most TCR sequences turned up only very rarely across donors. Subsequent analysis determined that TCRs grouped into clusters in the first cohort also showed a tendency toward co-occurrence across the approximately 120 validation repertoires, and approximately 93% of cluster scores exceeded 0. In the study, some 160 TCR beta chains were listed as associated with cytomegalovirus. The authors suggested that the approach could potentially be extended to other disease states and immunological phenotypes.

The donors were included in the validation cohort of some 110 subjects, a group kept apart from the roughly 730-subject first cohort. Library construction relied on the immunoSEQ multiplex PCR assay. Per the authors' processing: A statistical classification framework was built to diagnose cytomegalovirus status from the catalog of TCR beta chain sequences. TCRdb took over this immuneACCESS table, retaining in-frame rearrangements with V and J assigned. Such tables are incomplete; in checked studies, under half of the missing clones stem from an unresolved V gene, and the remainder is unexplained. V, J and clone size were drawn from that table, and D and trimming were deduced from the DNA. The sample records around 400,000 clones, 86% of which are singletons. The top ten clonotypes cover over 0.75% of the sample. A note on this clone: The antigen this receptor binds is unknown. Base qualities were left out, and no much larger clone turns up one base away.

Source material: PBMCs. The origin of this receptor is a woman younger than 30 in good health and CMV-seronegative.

The encoded CDR3 is CASSVDEVSTEAFF. The DNA reads TGTGCCAGCAGCGTAGATGAGGTTTCGACTGAAGCTTTCTTT. The chain couples TRBV9 to TRBJ1-1, with the D gene call left open. The CDR3 covers 14 residues, taking in both the cysteine and the phenylalanine. Of all the DNA, just the CDR3 is kept, 42 bases in frame from base 1. According to the germline V gene, CDR1 reads SGDLS and CDR2 reads YYNGEE. V and J are truncated by 0 bases and 5 bases respectively, leaving an intervening sequence of 11 bases.